The 18 T cell receptor beta chains presented below share a single source sample, sequenced in a study of identical twins. TCRdb reprocessed the 5' RACE reads via MiXCR and lists one record per CDR3 protein. This sample has approximately 410,000 distinct CDR3 sequences; less than 20% occur once, and the top ten carry approximately 12%. The specimen sequenced was naive T cells sorted from blood. The source of these receptors is a man between 45 and 60 years old in good health.

The V and J genes are TRBV15 and TRBJ1-1; D call uncertain. The CDR3 has 15 residues. V was shortened by 4 bases and J by 2 bases, with 14 bases between the two germline ends. Germline V gene sequence: CDR1 LNHNV, CDR2 YYDKDF (reference sequence). The CDR3 loop is CATSKEGIYNTEAFF. DNA for the CDR3: TGTGCCACCAGCAAAGAGGGAATATATAACACTGAAGCTTTCTTT.

This chain uses TRBV21-1 with TRBJ2-1. TRBV21-1 has pseudogene status. CDR3 length: 18 amino acids. The CDR3 loop is CASSSHSVGSRSYNEQFF. The DNA for the CDR3 is TGTGCCAGCAGCTCCCACAGCGTGGGGTCTCGGTCCTACAATGAGCAGTTCTTC.

This chain connects TRBV27 to TRBJ2-2; 8 bases line up with TRBD1. J was trimmed by 3 bases and V by 3 bases; bases with no gene match: 12. The V gene's germline CDR1 is MNHEY and CDR2 SMNVEV (reference sequence). CDR3 length: 18 residues. CDR3 region: CASSLVLSGGPHTGELFF. In nucleotides, the CDR3 is TGTGCCAGCAGTTTGGTTCTTTCAGGGGGCCCCCACACCGGGGAGCTGTTTTTT.

This clonotype has just a few counts. The V gene is TRBV15, the J gene TRBJ2-1, with D possibly TRBD1 on 5 matching bases. The CDR3 spans 13 residues. Looked up from germline, CDR1 is LNHNV and CDR2 is YYDKDF (reference sequence). With 5 bases removed from V and 8 bases from J, the gap between germline ends came to 13 bases. CDR3 nucleotides: TGTGCCACCAGCGGCAGGGCTATGGATGAGCAGTTCTTC. Its protein is CATSGRAMDEQFF.

This clonotype was recorded a few times. This rearrangement joins TRBV28 to TRBJ1-5; D ambiguous. Germline V CDR1 and CDR2: MDHEN, SYDVKM. Trimming left V 4 bases short and J 6 bases short, with 7 bases between. This CDR3 has 12 amino acids. The CDR3, as DNA: TGTGCCAGCAGTTCCGGGTTTCAGCCCCAGCATTTT. It codes for CASSSGFQPQHF.

This clonotype was recorded many times. One end of the junction is discordant with germline, which a read error may explain. The genes are TRBV5-1 and TRBJ2-5; no definite D call. Germline V CDR1 and CDR2: SGHRS, YFSETQ. This CDR3 spans 13 amino acids. CDR3 sequence (DNA): TGTGCCAGCAGTTTCGGCAGTCAAGAGACCCAGTACTTC. Protein product: CASSFGSQETQYF. The whole variable domain, remainder taken from reference TRBV5-1 and TRBJ2-5, is KAGVTQTPRYLIKTRGQQVTLSCSPISGHRSVSWYQQTPGQGLQFLFEYFSETQRNKGNFPGRFSGRQFSNSRSEMNVSTLELGDSALYLCASSFGSQETQYFGPGTRLLVL.

Only a few counts were recorded for this clonotype. J is TRBJ1-3 and V is TRBV7-2; D might be TRBD1 (6 bases). V was cut by 8 bases and J by 0 bases, with 20 bases left in between. The CDR3 is 17 amino acids. Germline CDR1 and CDR2: SGHTA and FQGNSA. The chain's CDR3 is CASGGPSWGSSGNTIYF. The CDR3 DNA reads TGTGCCAGCGGGGGCCCTTCGTGGGGGAGCTCTGGAAACACCATATATTTT.

This clonotype appeared many times. The genes are TRBV3-1 and TRBJ2-2; D call uncertain. This CDR3 spans 15 amino acids. V shed 3 bases and J shed 1 base, with 9 bases lying between them. CDR1 is LGHDT, CDR2 YNNKEL, per germline (reference sequence). The DNA for the CDR3 is TGTGCCAGCAGCCACCTCGGTCGGAACACCGGGGAGCTGTTTTTT. Translated, it gives CASSHLGRNTGELFF.

This clonotype was seen only a few times. The chain employs TRBV20-1 and TRBJ2-5; D may match TRBD1 or TRBD2 (5 bases each). The V gene's germline CDR1 is DFQATT and CDR2 SNEGSKA (reference sequence). This CDR3 contains 12 residues. V was shortened by 3 bases and J by 3 bases, with 8 bases between the two germline ends. The CDR3 reads CSASGAKETQYF. The CDR3 bases are TGCAGTGCTAGCGGGGCGAAAGAGACCCAGTACTTC.

V usage is TRBV5-6 and J usage is TRBJ2-7; 8 positions match TRBD2. V shed 1 base, J shed 2 bases, and the junction held 5 bases outside the gene matches. The V gene's germline CDR1 is SGHDT and CDR2 YYEEEE. The CDR3 loop spans 15 amino acids. CDR3 in amino acids: CASSLKASGPYEQYF. The CDR3, as DNA: TGTGCCAGCAGCTTGAAGGCTAGCGGGCCCTACGAGCAGTACTTC.

Note on this clonotype: It may be a read error: a sequence one base away is much more abundant. Without the conserved terminal phenylalanine or tryptophan, this CDR3 likely stems from a read error. The J gene is TRBJ2-7, the V gene TRBV5-1; tentatively, D is TRBD1 (5 bases). The CDR3 spans 13 residues. Trimming removed 0 bases from V and 5 bases from J, with 9 bases in between. Germline-derived CDR1 and CDR2 are SGHRS and YFSETQ. CDR3 in amino acids: CASSLEGAHEQYL. Written as DNA, the CDR3 is TGCGCCAGCAGCTTGGAAGGGGCCCACGAGCAGTACTTA.

In this sample, this clonotype turned up many times. The chain combines TRBV12-3 or TRBV12-4 with TRBJ2-7; D uncertain. Trimming removed 3 bases from V and 4 bases from J, with 7 bases in between. The CDR3 contains 12 residues. CDR3 in DNA: TGTGCCAGCAGTTTGGCGCAGTACGAGCAGTACTTC. Translated: CASSLAQYEQYF.

The chain employs TRBV12-3 or TRBV12-4 and TRBJ2-7; 9 bases line up with TRBD1. With 6 bases clipped from V and 7 bases from J, the junction kept 13 bases outside the gene matches. This CDR3 spans 15 amino acids. The CDR3 loop is CASSPWDRALVEQYF. The CDR3 DNA reads as TGTGCCAGCAGCCCCTGGGACAGGGCCCTAGTAGAGCAGTACTTC.

This chain links TRBV24-1 with TRBJ1-1; D unclear. The CDR3 sequence is 11 residues long. V shed 11 bases and J shed 1 base, with 7 bases lying between them. Germline V gene sequence: CDR1 KGHDR, CDR2 SFDVKD. The CDR3 here is CASRKNTEAFF. The CDR3 DNA sequence: TGTGCCAGCAGAAAGAACACTGAAGCTTTCTTT.

The chain joins TRBV20-1 to TRBJ1-4; 8 bases align to TRBD1. The CDR3 consists of 13 residues. The trim removed 6 bases at V and 5 bases at J, leaving 5 bases unmatched. CDR1 and CDR2 (germline): DFQATT, SNEGSKA (reference sequence). The CDR3 sequence is CSAPRGHNEKLFF. DNA of the CDR3: TGCAGTGCCCCCAGGGGGCACAATGAAAAACTGTTTTTT.

The gene calls are TRBV3-1 and TRBJ1-2; D possibly corresponds to TRBD1 (5 bases). The V end was cut by 3 bases, the J end by 6 bases, with 17 bases between. This CDR3 has 15 residues. The germline V gene has CDR1 LGHDT and CDR2 YNNKEL (reference sequence). The CDR3 bases are TGTGCCAGCAGCCACAGGCAGGGCAGGAAGAATGGCTACACCTTC. It is translated as CASSHRQGRKNGYTF. The full variable domain, with the rest looked up from reference TRBV3-1 and TRBJ1-2, is DTAVSQTPKYLVTQMGNDKSIKCEQNLGHDTMYWYKQDSKKFLKIMFSYNNKELIINETVPNRFSPKSPDKAHLNLHINSLELGDSAVYFCASSHRQGRKNGYTFGSGTRLTVV.

This clonotype was counted at least ten times. The chain is built from TRBV20-1 and TRBJ2-1; D perhaps matches TRBD2 (5 bases). The CDR3 loop spans 14 amino acids. V was cut by 3 bases and J by 6 bases, with 15 bases left in between. CDR1 is DFQATT, CDR2 SNEGSKA, per germline (reference sequence). CDR3 sequence: CSASLSGGANEQFF. The CDR3 DNA reads TGCAGTGCTAGTCTAAGCGGCGGCGCCAATGAGCAGTTCTTC.

This sequence joins TRBV12-3 or TRBV12-4 and TRBJ2-7; 10 nucleotides align to TRBD1. After removal of 6 bases from V and 5 bases from J, the junction contained 10 bases not matched to a gene. CDR3 length: 15 amino acids. The CDR3 DNA sequence: TGTGCCAGCAGGGGGGACAGGGGAGAATGGGACGAGCAGTACTTC. Amino acid sequence: CASRGDRGEWDEQYF.